This TCR beta chain stems from a study of blood T cell repertoires in COVID-19. Study-level background: Sites across the United States, Italy and Spain contributed samples from acute and convalescent COVID-19. T cells, B-cell-depleted T cells, or PBMCs supplied cDNA or gDNA.

Per the original data handling: Counts of nucleated cells, estimated from reference gene primer amplification, were obtained. Profiled with immunoSEQ multiplex PCR; TCRdb holds only in-frame clones, not every one. The V and J calls and clone size are taken from that table; D and trimming were inferred from the DNA. The repertoire holds some 91,000 clones, roughly 83% seen once, with 9.5% to 12% in the top ten. The sequenced sample was peripheral blood. This TCR came from a human donor in a cohort sampled during active COVID-19.

The CDR3 nucleotides read TGTGCCATCAGTGATCCTCGGCAGGCCCTTAAGTACACCTTC. It translates to CAISDPRQALKYTF. The genes are TRBV10-3 and TRBJ1-2; D call uncertain. The V end lost 3 bases, the J end lost 11 bases, and 19 bases lay between the germline ends. The CDR3 is made up of 14 amino acids. The germline V gene encodes CDR1 ENHRY and CDR2 SYGVKD.